The following is a T cell receptor beta chain sequence with its context. J lost 6 bases, V lost 5 bases, and 9 bases had no gene match. The CDR3 length is 17 residues. Germline CDR1 SGHTA, CDR2 FQGNSA. The time point: patch test 1, 2 weeks after DPC sensitization. Specified treatment: therapeutic diphenylcyclopropenone sensitization with weekly scalp DPC. These data originate in a study of human T cells and chemical hapten exposure. MiXCR, applied by TCRdb to the RACE reads, yields one record per CDR3 protein. The sample consists of roughly 74,000 distinct CDR3 sequences, around a third of them appearing once.

The chain combines TRBV7-2 with TRBJ2-1, with TRBD2 matching over 14 bases. The sample in question was whole blood, obtained in connection with sensitization to the hapten diphenylcyclopropenone (DPC). The receptor comes from a man aged 40-49 years with alopecia areata. Some clones in this sample may be carry-over from other donors' samples. CDR3 in DNA: TGTGCCAGCAGCCTGACTAGCGGGAGGGCCTGGGGCAATGAGCAGTTCTTC. Translation: CASSLTSGRAWGNEQFF.